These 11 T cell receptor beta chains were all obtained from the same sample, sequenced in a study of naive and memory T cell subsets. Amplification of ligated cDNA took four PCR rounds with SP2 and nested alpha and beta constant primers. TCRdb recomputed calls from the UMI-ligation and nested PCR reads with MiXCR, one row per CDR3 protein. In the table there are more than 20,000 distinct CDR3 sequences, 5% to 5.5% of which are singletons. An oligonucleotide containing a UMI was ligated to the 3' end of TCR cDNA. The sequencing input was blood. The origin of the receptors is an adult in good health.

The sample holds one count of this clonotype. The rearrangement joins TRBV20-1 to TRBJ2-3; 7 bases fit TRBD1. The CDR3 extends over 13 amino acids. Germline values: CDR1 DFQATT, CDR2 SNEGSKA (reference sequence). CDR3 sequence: CGQTGQNTDTQYF. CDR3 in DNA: TGCGGTCAGACGGGACAGAATACAGATACGCAGTATTTT.

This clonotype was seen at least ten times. The CDR3 DNA sequence: TGTGCCATCAGTGAGTCCGGGATAGATACGCAGTATTTT. It is translated as CAISESGIDTQYF. V usage is TRBV10-3 and J usage is TRBJ2-3; TRBD2 might be the D (5 bases). Trimming took off 0 bases at V and 5 bases at J, with 6 bases between the two ends. CDR3 length: 13 amino acids. CDR1 and CDR2 from the germline V gene are ENHRY and SYGVKD.

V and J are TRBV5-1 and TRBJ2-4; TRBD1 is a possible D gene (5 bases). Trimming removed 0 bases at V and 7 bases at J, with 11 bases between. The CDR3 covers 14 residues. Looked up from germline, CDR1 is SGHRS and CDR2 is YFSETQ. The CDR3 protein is CASSLEGALNIQYF. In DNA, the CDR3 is TGCGCCAGCAGCTTGGAAGGGGCCTTGAACATTCAGTACTTC.

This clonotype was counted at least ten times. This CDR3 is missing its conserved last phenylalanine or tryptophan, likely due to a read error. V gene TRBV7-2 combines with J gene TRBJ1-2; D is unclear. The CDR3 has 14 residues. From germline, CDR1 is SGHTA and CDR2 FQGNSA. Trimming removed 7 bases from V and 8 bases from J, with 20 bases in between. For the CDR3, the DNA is TGTGCCAGCACCCCCGGGCAGACGCCTTTGGGCTACACCATC. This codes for CASTPGQTPLGYTI.

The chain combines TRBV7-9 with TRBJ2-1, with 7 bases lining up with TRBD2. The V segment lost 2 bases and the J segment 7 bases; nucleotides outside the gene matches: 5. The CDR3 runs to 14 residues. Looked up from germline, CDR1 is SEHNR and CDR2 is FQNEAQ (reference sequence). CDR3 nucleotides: TGTGCCAGCAGCTTAAGGGCGGGAGTTAATGAGCAGTTCTTC. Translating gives CASSLRAGVNEQFF.

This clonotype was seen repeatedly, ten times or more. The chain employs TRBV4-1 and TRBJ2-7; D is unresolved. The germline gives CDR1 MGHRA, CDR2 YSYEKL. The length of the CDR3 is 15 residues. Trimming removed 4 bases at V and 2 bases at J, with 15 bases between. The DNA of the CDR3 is TGCGCCAGCAGCCGCCTTTTGGGTAGGACCTACGAGCAGTACTTC. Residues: CASSRLLGRTYEQYF.

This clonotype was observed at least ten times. The CDR3 protein is CASSQRDRDGQPQHF. CDR3 nucleotide sequence: TGTGCCAGCAGCCAAAGAGACAGGGATGGTCAGCCCCAGCATTTT. The rearrangement joins TRBV4-2 to TRBJ1-5, with 7 positions matching TRBD1. With 2 bases clipped from V and 6 bases from J, the junction kept 7 bases outside the gene matches. Germline loops: CDR1 LGHNA, CDR2 YNFKEQ. This CDR3 has 15 amino acids.

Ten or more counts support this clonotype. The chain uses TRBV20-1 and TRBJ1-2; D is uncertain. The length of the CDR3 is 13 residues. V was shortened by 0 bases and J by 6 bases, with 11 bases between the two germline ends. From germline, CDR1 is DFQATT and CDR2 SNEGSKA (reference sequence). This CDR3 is CSARDGPGHGYTF. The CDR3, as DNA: TGCAGTGCTAGAGATGGGCCAGGACATGGCTACACCTTC.

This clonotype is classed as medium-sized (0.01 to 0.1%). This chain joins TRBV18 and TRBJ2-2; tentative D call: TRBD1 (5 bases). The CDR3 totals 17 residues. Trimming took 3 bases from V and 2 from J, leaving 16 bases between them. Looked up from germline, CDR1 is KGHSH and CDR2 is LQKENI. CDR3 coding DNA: TGTGCCAGCTCACCGGGGCAGGCGCTAATAAACACCGGGGAGCTGTTTTTT. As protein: CASSPGQALINTGELFF.

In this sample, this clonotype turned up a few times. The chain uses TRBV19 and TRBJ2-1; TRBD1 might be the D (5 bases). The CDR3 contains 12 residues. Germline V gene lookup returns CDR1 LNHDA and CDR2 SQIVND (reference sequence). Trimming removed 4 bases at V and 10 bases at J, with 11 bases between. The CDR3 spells CASSKTAWEQFF. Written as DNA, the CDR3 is TGTGCCAGTAGTAAGACAGCCTGGGAGCAGTTCTTC.

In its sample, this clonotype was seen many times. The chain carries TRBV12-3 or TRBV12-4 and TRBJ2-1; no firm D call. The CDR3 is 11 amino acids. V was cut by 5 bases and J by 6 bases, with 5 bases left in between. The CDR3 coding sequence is TGTGCCAGCAGTCCACTCAATGAGCAGTTCTTC. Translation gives CASSPLNEQFF.